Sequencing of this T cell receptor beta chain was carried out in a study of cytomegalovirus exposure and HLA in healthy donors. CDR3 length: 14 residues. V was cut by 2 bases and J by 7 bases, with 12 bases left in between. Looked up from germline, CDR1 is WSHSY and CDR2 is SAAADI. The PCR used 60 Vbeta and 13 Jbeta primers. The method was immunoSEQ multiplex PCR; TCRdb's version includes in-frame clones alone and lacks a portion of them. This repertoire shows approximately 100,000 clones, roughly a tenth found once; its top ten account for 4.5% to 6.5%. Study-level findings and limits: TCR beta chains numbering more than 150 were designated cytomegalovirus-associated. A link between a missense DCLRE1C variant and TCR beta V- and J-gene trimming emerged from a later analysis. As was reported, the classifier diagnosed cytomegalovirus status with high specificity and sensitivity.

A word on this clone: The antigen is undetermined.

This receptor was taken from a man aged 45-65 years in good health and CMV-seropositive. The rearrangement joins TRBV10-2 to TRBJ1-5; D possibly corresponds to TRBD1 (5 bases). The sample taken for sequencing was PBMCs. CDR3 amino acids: CASSETGRGQPQHF. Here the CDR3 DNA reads TGCGCCAGCAGTGAGACGGGGCGGGGGCAGCCCCAGCATTTT.